This TCR beta chain was retrieved from a study of cytomegalovirus exposure and HLA in healthy donors. CDR1 and CDR2 (germline): SGDLS, YYNGEE. V gave up 0 bases and J gave up 5 bases; unmatched junction bases: 8. This CDR3 spans 15 amino acids. Whole-study results and caveats: TCR beta sequences reportedly predicted most subjects' HLA-A and HLA-B alleles accurately. In a later analysis, parvovirus B19, influenza, CMV and Epstein-Barr virus appeared linked to several top co-occurrence clusters. The study put some 150 TCR beta chains on its list as cytomegalovirus-associated. Specificity of a few CMV-associated chains for CMV antigens was verified in vitro.

A word on this clone: Its antigen is currently unknown.

Primers: 60 Vbeta forward and 13 Jbeta reverse. TCRdb's copy holds only in-frame clones and misses some; the assay was immunoSEQ multiplex PCR. The sample yields about 170,000 clones, approximately 85% seen once. The receptor comes from a man aged 18 to 29 in good health and CMV-seropositive. The sequenced material came from PBMCs. This chain links TRBV9 with TRBJ2-7, with 7 bases fitting TRBD2. Here the CDR3 DNA reads TGTGCCAGCAGCGTAGTGGGAGGGAGAATAGACGAGCAGTACTTC. It codes for CASSVVGGRIDEQYF.